Following are 10 T cell receptor beta chains from one sample sequenced in a study of siplizumab effects on memory and regulatory T cells. Sequenced by immunoSEQ multiplex PCR; TCRdb stores in-frame clones only, minus some. The sample has about 60,000 clones, approximately 82% seen once. Sequencing was carried out using memory CD4+ T cells sorted from blood. Receptors were obtained from a human donor in good health.

The chain has TRBV5-1 and TRBJ2-3; D possibly matches TRBD1 or TRBD2 (5 bases each). V shed 1 base and J shed 5 bases, with 14 bases lying between them. CDR1 and CDR2 from the germline V gene are SGHRS and YFSETQ. This CDR3 is built from 15 residues. The CDR3 protein is CASSLLGDARDTQYF. For the CDR3, the DNA is TGCGCCAGCAGCTTGTTGGGGGATGCACGAGATACGCAGTATTTT.

The rearrangement uses TRBV5-5 and TRBJ1-3, with D unclear. CDR1 is SGHKS, CDR2 YYEKEE, per germline (reference sequence). V gave up 1 base and J gave up 1 base, with 9 bases separating them. The CDR3 is 15 amino acids. As DNA, the CDR3 is TGTGCCAGCAGCTTGTTTCTGGATTCTGGAAACACCATATATTTT. This codes for CASSLFLDSGNTIYF. Full variable domain (rest looked up from reference TRBV5-5 and TRBJ1-3): DAGVTQSPTHLIKTRGQQVTLRCSPISGHKSVSWYQQVLGQGPQFIFQYYEKEERGRGNFPDRFSARQFPNYSSELNVNALLLGDSALYLCASSLFLDSGNTIYFGEGSWLTVV.

The CDR3 DNA sequence: TGTGCCAGCAGCGTCCGGGGCAGGAATTCACCCCTCCACTTT. Its translation: CASSVRGRNSPLHF. This chain joins TRBV11-1 and TRBJ1-6; TRBD1 is a possible D gene (5 bases). CDR1 SGHAT and CDR2 FQDESV come from the germline V gene (reference sequence). The CDR3 spans 14 residues. Trimming took off 5 bases at V and 7 bases at J, with 12 bases between the two ends.

In this sample, this clone turned up once. The rearrangement uses TRBV7-2 and TRBJ1-2, with a tentative D call TRBD1 (5 bases). Trimming removed 3 bases from V and 6 bases from J, with 11 bases in between. The V gene's germline CDR1 is SGHTA and CDR2 FQGNSA. The CDR3 extends over 13 amino acids. CDR3 DNA sequence: TGTGCCAGCAGCTTGAGCTTCAGGGATGGCTACACCTTC. Protein: CASSLSFRDGYTF.

This chain connects TRBV2 to TRBJ1-1, with unresolved D. V lost 4 bases, J lost 11 bases, and 8 bases lay in between. The germline V gene has CDR1 SNHLY and CDR2 FYNNEI. The CDR3 length is 10 residues. CDR3: CASSARTAFF. The DNA of the CDR3 is TGTGCCAGCAGTGCCCGAACGGCTTTCTTT.

J is TRBJ2-7 and V is TRBV27; TRBD1 matches at 10 bases. V gave up 5 bases and J gave up 5 bases; unmatched junction bases: 6. CDR1 is MNHEY and CDR2 is SMNVEV in the germline V gene (reference sequence). This CDR3 is 14 amino acids long. The CDR3 DNA reads TGTGCCAGCAGTAGGGACAGGGGAGTCGACGAGCAGTACTTC. Encoded protein: CASSRDRGVDEQYF.

This rearrangement joins TRBV7-8 to TRBJ2-7; 9 bases line up with TRBD2. Trimming took 5 bases from V and 7 from J; bases not matched to a gene: 9. The CDR3 has 14 amino acids. Germline V gene data show CDR1 as SGHVS and CDR2 as FQNEAQ. The CDR3: CASSSGTSSLEQYF. In DNA, the CDR3 is TGTGCCAGCAGCAGCGGGACTAGCTCTTTGGAGCAGTACTTC. The full variable domain, in which reference TRBV7-8 and TRBJ2-7 provide the parts outside the CDR3, is GAGVSQSPRYKVAKRGQDVALRCDPISGHVSLFWYQQALGQGPEFLTYFQNEAQLDKSGLPSDRFFAERPEGSVSTLKIQRTQQEDSAVYLCASSSGTSSLEQYFGPGTRLTVT.

V and J are TRBV4-2 and TRBJ1-1; D gene uncertain. The length of the CDR3 is 15 residues. Trimming stripped 0 bases from V and 8 bases from J, with 16 bases between. Looked up from germline, CDR1 is LGHNA and CDR2 is YNFKEQ. The CDR3 DNA follows: TGTGCCAGCAGCCAAGATACTGGGTTCTCTTCAGAAGCTTTCTTT. This gives the protein CASSQDTGFSSEAFF.

Points on this clone: The same CDR3 is also encoded by other DNA sequences in this sample. The genes are TRBV25-1 and TRBJ1-2; D is unclear. The V gene lost 3 bases and the J gene lost 2 bases, with 4 bases spanning the gap. The CDR3 spans 12 residues. The germline V gene encodes CDR1 MGHDK and CDR2 SYGVNS. CDR3: CASSEPNYGYTF. CDR3 nucleotide sequence: TGTGCCAGCAGTGAGCCGAACTATGGCTACACCTTC.

For this clone: In the same sample, other DNA sequences code for this CDR3. This rearrangement joins TRBV19 to TRBJ2-3, with D tentatively TRBD1 (5 bases). Germline lookup yields CDR1 LNHDA and CDR2 SQIVND (reference sequence). Trimming removed 3 bases from V and 5 bases from J, with 9 bases in between. The CDR3 extends over 13 amino acids. DNA of the CDR3: TGTGCCAGTAGTATCGGCAGGGAAGATACGCAGTATTTT. Protein: CASSIGREDTQYF.